The 5 T cell receptor beta chains in this list originate from one sample, sequenced in a study of regulatory T cells in long-lasting Graves disease. Construction of the TCR beta libraries employed iRepertoire HTBI primers in conjunction with Arm-PCR of CDR3 regions. TCRdb recomputed calls from the multiplex PCR reads with MiXCR, one row per CDR3 protein. The table includes about 660,000 distinct CDR3 sequences, 30% detected once. Indicated time point: persistent/refractory GD, antithyroid drugs over 5 years with positive TRAb. PBMC-extracted RNA yielded the TCR library. Sequencing used peripheral blood mononuclear cells (PBMCs), obtained when the disease was refractory, from a patient treated with antithyroid drugs. The receptors come from a female donor with Graves disease.

In regard to this clonotype: The junction shows a germline mismatch at one end, possibly a read error. The chain is built from TRBV12-3 or TRBV12-4 and TRBJ2-2; 11 bases are a match to TRBD2. The CDR3 is 17 amino acids. The CDR3 loop reads CAGSPSGLAVKTGELFF. In nucleotides, the CDR3 is TGTGCCGGCAGTCCTTCGGGACTAGCGGTTAAGACCGGGGAGCTGTTTTTT.

This clonotype was found a few times. V and J are TRBV6-1 and TRBJ2-7; D is possibly TRBD1 (5 bases). This CDR3 is built from 13 residues. V shed 5 bases and J shed 3 bases, with 11 bases lying between them. The germline V gene has CDR1 MNHNS and CDR2 SASEGT. The CDR3 sequence: CASSKTDYYEQYF. The CDR3, as DNA: TGTGCCAGCAGTAAGACAGATTACTACGAGCAGTACTTC.

A few counts support this clonotype. V is TRBV11-2 and J is TRBJ1-1; D unclear. The germline CDR1 and CDR2 sequences are SGHAT and FQNNGV. There are 12 residues in the CDR3. V lost 5 bases and J 11 bases, leaving 15 bases between the germline ends. The CDR3 coding sequence is TGTGCCAGCAGCGTCCGGACGCCCCGGGCTTTCTTT. It specifies CASSVRTPRAFF.

This clonotype was counted at least ten times. The rearrangement links TRBV11-2 to TRBJ2-5; 11 nucleotides match TRBD2. Germline V gene lookup returns CDR1 SGHAT and CDR2 FQNNGV. With V trimmed by 4 bases and J by 4 bases, 5 bases remained unmatched. The CDR3 spans 15 residues. The CDR3 is CASSWLAGGGETQYF. The CDR3 DNA follows: TGTGCCAGCAGCTGGCTAGCGGGGGGCGGAGAGACCCAGTACTTC.

Ten or more counts support this clonotype. The chain employs TRBV7-2 and TRBJ1-4, with D possibly TRBD1 on 6 matching bases. The V gene's germline CDR1 is SGHTA and CDR2 FQGNSA. V was trimmed by 2 bases and J by 5 bases, leaving 9 bases between them. This CDR3 region has 14 residues. This chain's CDR3 is CASSLPGENEKLFF. In DNA, the CDR3 is TGTGCCAGCAGCTTACCAGGGGAGAATGAAAAACTGTTTTTT.